Presented here are 27 T cell receptor beta chains from one specimen sequenced in a study of cytomegalovirus exposure and HLA in healthy donors. The PCR ran on 60 Vbeta and 13 Jbeta primers. The data were produced by immunoSEQ multiplex PCR, yet TCRdb's version contains in-frame clones alone and is incomplete. The table lists around 150,000 clones. Sequencing input: PBMCs. The receptors here all came from a man aged 25-45 years in good health and CMV-seronegative.

In the case of this clone: The junction departs from germline at one end; a sequencing error may be responsible. This chain joins TRBV5-1 and TRBJ2-5; D gene unclear. The CDR3 has 12 residues. Germline CDR1 SGHRS, CDR2 YFSETQ. The CDR3 here is CASSLGEEAQYF. The CDR3 coding sequence is TGCGCCAGCAGCTTGGGCGAAGAGGCCCAGTACTTC.

V gene TRBV5-1 combines with J gene TRBJ1-1, with a weak D call TRBD1 (6 bases). The V end was cut by 4 bases, the J end by 0 bases, with 13 bases between. The CDR3 length is 15 residues. Per germline, CDR1 SGHRS and CDR2 YFSETQ. The CDR3 sequence: CASSGGHNMNTEAFF. In DNA form, the CDR3 reads TGCGCCAGCAGCGGGGGACACAACATGAACACTGAAGCTTTCTTT.

The CDR3 reads CASSPARGRVPYEQYF. CDR3 coding DNA: TGTGCCAGCAGCCCCGCTAGAGGGAGGGTCCCCTACGAGCAGTACTTC. The rearrangement links TRBV7-6 to TRBJ2-7; the match to TRBD2 covers 7 bases. Germline V gives CDR1 SGHVS, CDR2 FNYEAQ. Losses at the gene ends were 5 bases for V and 2 bases for J; bases not matched to a gene: 12. This CDR3 is built from 16 residues.

The V call is TRBV7-2, the J call TRBJ2-1, with D maybe TRBD2 (6 bases). The CDR3 contains 16 residues. Germline V gene data show CDR1 as SGHTA and CDR2 as FQGNSA. V was clipped by 0 bases and J by 0 bases, with 9 bases between them. DNA of the CDR3: TGTGCCAGCAGCTTAGCGCTCGGGGGCTCCTACAATGAGCAGTTCTTC. It encodes CASSLALGGSYNEQFF.

The V gene is TRBV9, the J gene TRBJ1-3, with D perhaps TRBD1 (5 bases). The length of the CDR3 is 14 residues. Between the trimmed V and J ends, which lost 5 bases and 0 bases, there was a span of 9 bases. Germline values: CDR1 SGDLS, CDR2 YYNGEE. The chain's CDR3 is CASSRGDSGNTIYF. As DNA, the CDR3 is TGTGCCAGCAGTCGGGGGGACTCTGGAAACACCATATATTTT.

The CDR3 region has the DNA TGTGCCAGCAAAAATCGACTAGCCTACGAGCAGTACTTC. Protein product: CASKNRLAYEQYF. V gene TRBV6-1 combines with J gene TRBJ2-7, with D perhaps matching TRBD2 (6 bases). Germline V gives CDR1 MNHNS, CDR2 SASEGT. The CDR3 loop spans 13 amino acids. V dropped 7 bases and J dropped 2 bases, with 12 bases sitting between them.

The genes are TRBV5-5 and TRBJ1-5, with D perhaps matching TRBD1 (6 bases). Germline values: CDR1 SGHKS, CDR2 YYEKEE (reference sequence). This CDR3 is 16 amino acids long. V dropped 2 bases and J dropped 2 bases, with 14 bases sitting between them. This chain's CDR3 is CASSFSYRDRNQPQHF. The DNA for the CDR3 is TGTGCCAGCAGCTTCAGCTACAGGGACCGCAATCAGCCCCAGCATTTT.

The chain has TRBV28 and TRBJ2-2, with 7 bases that match TRBD1. Germline V CDR1 and CDR2: MDHEN, SYDVKM. This CDR3 spans 16 amino acids. Trimming cost V 5 bases and J 1 base; bases outside gene matches: 7. Written as DNA, the CDR3 is TGTGCCAGCAGTCTCCTCAGGACAGGGAACACCGGGGAGCTGTTTTTT. Encoded protein: CASSLLRTGNTGELFF.

The chain carries TRBV5-1 and TRBJ1-1; 7 nucleotides align to TRBD1. The CDR3 sequence is 16 residues long. The V and J ends lost 5 bases and 1 base, in that order; junction bases with no gene match: 11. Germline CDR1 reads SGHRS; CDR2 reads YFSETQ. This chain's CDR3 is CASRQTSGTANTEAFF. The CDR3, as DNA: TGCGCCAGCAGGCAAACGTCCGGGACAGCGAACACTGAAGCTTTCTTT.

The chain has TRBV7-6 and TRBJ2-3, with 10 bases aligning to TRBD2. The CDR3 consists of 15 residues. Germline V gene lookup returns CDR1 SGHVS and CDR2 FNYEAQ. V lost 3 bases to trimming and J lost 3 bases; unmatched junction nucleotides: 3. CDR3 protein: CASSLTSGLTDTQYF. The DNA for the CDR3 is TGTGCCAGCAGCTTGACTAGCGGGTTAACAGATACGCAGTATTTT.

The chain couples TRBV7-2 to TRBJ1-1; TRBD1 aligns across 7 bases. The CDR3 sequence is 15 residues long. The V and J ends lost 2 bases and 3 bases, in that order; junction bases with no gene match: 6. Per the germline V gene, CDR1 is SGHTA and CDR2 is FQGNSA. The CDR3 region has the DNA TGTGCCAGCAGCTTAAGGGACAGTCTTTACACTGAAGCTTTCTTT. Protein: CASSLRDSLYTEAFF.

This rearrangement joins TRBV28 to TRBJ2-1; D is possibly TRBD2 (6 bases). Germline CDR1 MDHEN, CDR2 SYDVKM. This CDR3 spans 16 amino acids. V lost 7 bases and J 3 bases, leaving 19 bases between the germline ends. The CDR3 DNA reads TGTGCCAGCACCCCGGGGACTTTCGGGGGCTACAATGAGCAGTTCTTC. The encoded protein is CASTPGTFGGYNEQFF.

The chain employs TRBV25-1 and TRBJ2-7; D gene unclear. The CDR3 length is 11 residues. Germline lookup yields CDR1 MGHDK and CDR2 SYGVNS. V shed 4 bases and J shed 7 bases, with 8 bases lying between them. In DNA form, the CDR3 reads TGTGCCAGCAGTGCTCTGAGGGAGCAGTACTTC. Translated: CASSALREQYF.

The rearrangement uses TRBV27 and TRBJ1-4; D not resolved. The germline gives CDR1 MNHEY, CDR2 SMNVEV (reference sequence). The V end lost 2 bases, the J end lost 3 bases, and 7 bases lay between the germline ends. The CDR3 contains 14 residues. The CDR3 DNA follows: TGTGCCAGCAGTTTAACCCAGGCTAATGAAAAACTGTTTTTT. Translating it yields CASSLTQANEKLFF.

The rearrangement joins TRBV5-1 to TRBJ1-1, with TRBD1 as a possible D gene (6 bases). Germline V gene sequence: CDR1 SGHRS, CDR2 YFSETQ. The CDR3 is 14 residues long. Trimming left V 1 base short and J 5 bases short, with 12 bases between. As DNA, the CDR3 is TGCGCCAGCAGCTTGCTGGGGGCCCGTACTGAAGCTTTCTTT. This codes for CASSLLGARTEAFF.

On this clone itself: Other DNA sequences from this sample encode an identical CDR3 as well. This rearrangement joins TRBV6-4 to TRBJ2-1; the match to TRBD2 covers 13 bases. The CDR3 consists of 14 residues. V shed 4 bases, J shed 6 bases, and the junction held 0 bases outside the gene matches. In germline, CDR1 is MRHNA, CDR2 SNTAGT. CDR3 sequence reads: CASSGLAGGNEQFF. CDR3 DNA sequence: TGTGCCAGCAGTGGACTAGCGGGAGGCAATGAGCAGTTCTTC.

The rearrangement links TRBV9 to TRBJ2-3; TRBD2 aligns across 8 bases. The CDR3 contains 15 residues. The V gene end was trimmed by 3 bases and the J gene end by 4 bases; junction bases not matched to a gene: 7. Germline V gene lookup returns CDR1 SGDLS and CDR2 YYNGEE. This CDR3 reads CASSAGAGDADTQYF. The CDR3 coding sequence is TGTGCCAGCAGCGCGGGAGCGGGAGATGCAGATACGCAGTATTTT.

This rearrangement joins TRBV11-3 to TRBJ1-3; no clear D gene. V dropped 3 bases and J dropped 7 bases, with 10 bases sitting between them. The CDR3 loop spans 13 amino acids. Germline V gene sequence: CDR1 SGHNT, CDR2 YENEEA. CDR3 DNA: TGTGCCAGCAGCTTGTTAAGGAGTAACACCATATATTTT. Its translation: CASSLLRSNTIYF.

The rearrangement uses TRBV7-6 and TRBJ1-6; the match to TRBD1 covers 9 bases. CDR1 is SGHVS and CDR2 is FNYEAQ in the germline V gene. Trimming cost V 1 base and J 10 bases; bases outside gene matches: 5. This CDR3 region has 15 residues. The CDR3 DNA sequence: TGTGCCAGCAGCTTAGAAGGGACAGGGAACTCACCCCTCCACTTT. The encoded protein is CASSLEGTGNSPLHF.

V usage is TRBV30 and J usage is TRBJ2-5; a possible D gene is TRBD2 (6 bases). Trimming removed 2 bases from V and 2 bases from J, with 15 bases in between. Germline loops: CDR1 GTSNPN, CDR2 SVGIG (reference sequence). The CDR3 is 15 residues long. The CDR3 DNA reads TGTGCCTGGAGTTACCGGGACTGGAGACAAGAGACCCAGTACTTC. Translated, it gives CAWSYRDWRQETQYF. Combining the CDR3 with reference TRBV30 and TRBJ2-5 gives the whole variable domain SQTIHQWPATLVQPVGSPLSLECTVEGTSNPNLYWYRQAAGRGLQLLFYSVGIGQISSEVPQNLSASRPQDRQFILSSKKLLLSDSGFYLCAWSYRDWRQETQYFGPGTRLLVL.

The chain uses TRBV25-1 and TRBJ2-5, with D maybe TRBD2 (5 bases). The CDR3 runs 15 residues. Germline V lookup: CDR1 MGHDK, CDR2 SYGVNS. The germline V and J ends were trimmed by 6 bases and 0 bases, with 14 bases remaining between them. CDR3 sequence: CASSEGVGHQETQYF. In DNA form, the CDR3 reads TGTGCCAGCAGCGAGGGTGTGGGCCACCAAGAGACCCAGTACTTC.

The chain is built from TRBV5-1 and TRBJ1-3; 8 bases agree with TRBD1. Germline V gene sequence: CDR1 SGHRS, CDR2 YFSETQ. The V gene end was trimmed by 2 bases and the J gene end by 3 bases; junction bases not matched to a gene: 10. There are 17 residues in the CDR3. Here the CDR3 reads CASSLNPQGAGGNTIYF. The CDR3 bases are TGCGCCAGCAGCTTAAACCCTCAGGGGGCAGGTGGAAACACCATATATTTT.

V usage is TRBV9 and J usage is TRBJ2-1, with 7 bases matching TRBD2. This CDR3 region has 12 residues. The germline V gene encodes CDR1 SGDLS and CDR2 YYNGEE. The ends lost 2 bases at V and 10 bases at J; junction bases unmatched: 3. The CDR3 loop is CASSVFSGEQFF. CDR3 DNA sequence: TGTGCCAGCAGCGTCTTTAGCGGGGAGCAGTTCTTC.

The chain joins TRBV27 to TRBJ1-2; D gene ambiguous. Germline V gives CDR1 MNHEY, CDR2 SMNVEV (reference sequence). The CDR3 extends over 13 amino acids. V was clipped by 5 bases and J by 4 bases, with 11 bases between them. The CDR3 loop is CASSHGSGYGYTF. CDR3 bases: TGTGCCAGCAGTCACGGGTCTGGCTATGGCTACACCTTC.

The gene calls are TRBV18 and TRBJ1-5; 11 bases agree with TRBD1. The germline V gene encodes CDR1 KGHSH and CDR2 LQKENI. Trimming at V came to 3 bases and at J to 5 bases, leaving 0 bases not matched to a gene. The CDR3 loop spans 14 amino acids. CDR3 amino acids: CASSPDRGHQPQHF. The CDR3 DNA reads as TGTGCCAGCTCACCGGACAGGGGGCATCAGCCCCAGCATTTT.

This sequence joins TRBV5-1 and TRBJ1-1, with 7 nucleotides matching TRBD1. This CDR3 comprises 14 residues. The germline V gene encodes CDR1 SGHRS and CDR2 YFSETQ. V was pared by 5 bases and J by 1 base, with 5 bases of the junction left unmatched. This CDR3 reads CASSIRTGNTEAFF. DNA of the CDR3: TGCGCCAGCAGTATAAGGACAGGGAACACTGAAGCTTTCTTT. The variable domain in full, with the rest retrieved from reference TRBV5-1 and TRBJ1-1, is KAGVTQTPRYLIKTRGQQVTLSCSPISGHRSVSWYQQTPGQGLQFLFEYFSETQRNKGNFPGRFSGRQFSNSRSEMNVSTLELGDSALYLCASSIRTGNTEAFFGQGTRLTVV.

The chain carries TRBV5-6 and TRBJ1-4; D might be TRBD1 (6 bases). Trimming shortened V by 0 bases and J by 2 bases, and 8 bases separated the two germline ends. The germline V gene encodes CDR1 SGHDT and CDR2 YYEEEE. The CDR3 is 15 amino acids. Written as DNA, the CDR3 is TGTGCCAGCAGCTTGGTTCAGGGGACTAATGAAAAACTGTTTTTT. Translation gives CASSLVQGTNEKLFF. Complete variable domain (other parts from reference TRBV5-6 and TRBJ1-4): DAGVTQSPTHLIKTRGQQVTLRCSPKSGHDTVSWYQQALGQGPQFIFQYYEEEERQRGNFPDRFSGHQFPNYSSELNVNALLLGDSALYLCASSLVQGTNEKLFFGSGTQLSVL.